This TCR beta chain derives from a study of T cells in Graves' hyperthyroidism and ophthalmopathy (dated by TCRdb to the late 2010s). For context, the study as a whole: Peripheral blood samples were taken at the time of initial diagnosis, prior to any treatment. After blood sampling, hyperthyroidism patients were treated with methimazole at a starting dose of 30 mg daily, and ophthalmopathy patients were treated with high-dose intravenous methylprednisolone. Whether ophthalmopathy could be predicted prospectively was tested in an independent validation cohort made up of some 20 hyperthyroidism patients plus 17 patients who later progressed to ophthalmopathy. TCR V-J signatures able to tell the groups apart were searched for in a discovery cohort of approximately 95 patients, of whom roughly 42 had Graves' ophthalmopathy and some 60 had stable Graves' hyperthyroidism. In addition, the study compared T-cell repertoires in thyroid tissue and in blood from five to seven Graves' hyperthyroidism patients. The 90 or so discovery patients were randomly split 7:3 into training and test sets. TCR Vbeta CDR3 sequencing of some 140 peripheral blood samples (roughly 43 ophthalmopathy, 75 hyperthyroidism and roughly 17 progressor patients) is reported in the paper.

TCR beta CDR3 regions were amplified from RNA transcripts. The first round of RT-PCR for the TCR CDR3 was performed with the HTBI primer set and the Qiagen OneStep RT-PCR kit. The libraries were constructed in a second round of multiplex PCR and then size-selected and purified. The libraries were sequenced on an Illumina HiSeq2000 using paired-end 100 bp reads. The authors' analysis ran thus. SOAPnuke was used to process the raw data, removing reads that contained adapters or uncalled bases, had a mean Phred below 15, or lacked an exact match to the constant primer or identifier. High-quality paired reads were merged with COPE v1.2.5, and unique nucleotide sequences were defined as clonotypes. MiTCR v1.1 was used to align clonotypes to the IMGT TRBV, TRBD and TRBJ reference segments. The analysis was restricted to V-J combinations with a frequency above 0.0001, which together covered over 99% of the repertoires. The TCS score was defined as the ratio of F50 (clonal expansion) to E x V (chaos), calculated using BLOSUM62-based TCRdist between CDR3 peptides within each V-J. Welch's t-statistics and random forest reduced roughly 500 V-J features to around 14, which were used in a naive Bayes classifier (R e1071). The similarity between thyroid and blood repertoires was quantified using the Morisita-Horn index. TCRdb reprocessed the public reads (quality trimming at Q25 with fastp, clone calling with MiXCR) and kept in-frame beta chains. One record per CDR3 amino acid sequence lists the most common genes and DNA. For this entry, the V and J calls and clone size follow TCRdb and not the study's own pipeline. This sample gives hundreds of thousands of distinct CDR3 sequences in total; roughly 40% of them show up just once. Approximately 8.7% of the sample rests with the top ten.

The CDR3 spans 16 residues, from the cysteine through the phenylalanine. This entry keeps only the CDR3 DNA: 48 bases, framed from base 1. Deletion took 5 bases off V and 5 bases off J, with a span of 21 bases between the germline ends. Taken from the germline V gene, the CDR1 and CDR2 loops are SNHLY and FYNNEI. Graves' hyperthyroidism was defined as stable when no progression to ophthalmopathy occurred over 18 months of follow-up. Hyperthyroidism patients were newly diagnosed, had a disease duration of under 2 months, and were aged 18 to 65 years. Any patient with an uncontrolled infection, another autoimmune disease, pregnancy or lactation was excluded. Diagnoses relied on clinical symptoms, serum thyroxine and TRAb, thyroid ultrasound and orbital computed tomography. PBMCs were isolated from about 9.1 ml of fresh peripheral blood by Ficoll-Paque density gradient centrifugation. Total RNA was extracted with Trizol reagent, and quality was checked on an Agilent 2100 Bioanalyzer.

A remark on this clonotype: No cognate antigen has been identified for it. Base-call qualities are not available, and no considerably larger clone is one nucleotide away.

Points the paper makes about the study in general: Blood samples also contained most of the expanded thyroid clonotypes (frequency above 0.001), which suggests that blood repertoires may reflect thyroid immune responses. No statistical method was used to fix the sample size in advance, and group allocation was not hidden from the investigators. In cross-validation, a model built on a 13 V-J signature told ophthalmopathy apart from stable hyperthyroidism with under 90% sensitivity and roughly 81% specificity, and in testing the same model reached 80%/75%. During validation, the model predicted progression to ophthalmopathy a median of about 6.3 months ahead of onset, with 70.59% sensitivity and roughly 72% specificity.

Rearrangement joined TRBV2 to TRBJ1-2; the D region possibly corresponds to TRBD1 (6 bases align). The sample taken for sequencing was blood. The clonotype comes from a man aged 18 to 35 with Graves' hyperthyroidism. The CDR3 here reads CASSLAGAAKEYGYTF. The DNA reads TGTGCCAGCAGTTTGGCAGGGGCCGCCAAAGAGTATGGCTACACCTTC.